Listed below are T cell receptor beta chains from one sample, sequenced in a study of response to subunit inactivated influenza vaccine. TCRdb used MiXCR to reprocess the RT-PCR reads, holding one entry per CDR3 protein. The table records 150,000 or so distinct CDR3 sequences, about 11% of them present only once. The specimen was CD8+ T cells sorted from PBMCs, collected roughly 24 months after vaccination. These TCRs come from a man aged 50 to 75 who received an inactivated influenza vaccine. CDR3s include the opening cysteine and the closing phenylalanine or tryptophan. The order of the fields is D gene, J gene, V gene, CDR3 protein. A D gene is named only where the DNA matches it firmly.

-	TRBJ2-1	TRBV9	CASSVGDSSYNEQFF
-	TRBJ2-7	TRBV5-4	CASSLRQESYEQYF
-	TRBJ2-7	TRBV4-2	CASSQSVAESSYEQYF
-	TRBJ1-1	TRBV4-1	CASSQIGLGNTEAFF
-	TRBJ1-1	TRBV7-2	CASSLGVGWAFF
-	TRBJ1-2	TRBV4-2	CASSQDKTPNYGYTF
-	TRBJ2-1	TRBV7-9	CASSSSESEFF
TRBD2	TRBJ2-1	TRBV5-6	CASSLELAGPYNEQFF
-	TRBJ2-7	TRBV9	CASSAGDSGYEQYF
-	TRBJ2-7	TRBV20-1	CSARAPGAVYEQYF
-	TRBJ2-3	TRBV6-4	CASSDAGDTQYF
TRBD1	TRBJ2-4	TRBV9	CASSETGGYAKNIQYF
-	TRBJ2-7	TRBV4-3	CASSPIIGTDEQYF
TRBD2	TRBJ2-3	TRBV9	CASSASGIPDTQYF
TRBD2	TRBJ2-7	TRBV3-1	CASSSSGTPYEQYF
TRBD1	TRBJ2-6	TRBV11-1	CASSDDRVLLSGANVLTF
-	TRBJ2-7	TRBV7-9	CASSLLGRAYEQYF
TRBD1	TRBJ2-3	TRBV10-1	CASSESAGTVLTDTQYF
-	TRBJ2-5	TRBV6-2/TRBV6-3	CASSSPKTIEETQYF
TRBD1	TRBJ2-5	TRBV7-9	CASSPYTGVETQYF
-	TRBJ2-1	TRBV15	CATSREKPGFNEQFF
-	TRBJ2-3	TRBV2	CASSVLRGEIADTQYF
-	TRBJ1-1	TRBV7-8	CASSPVWNTEAFF
-	TRBJ1-1	TRBV5-1	CASSLEQGANTEAFF
-	TRBJ2-1	TRBV4-3	CASSQIGRDDNEQFF
TRBD1	TRBJ1-2	TRBV24-1	CATSDRDRDDYTF
TRBD2	TRBJ2-2	TRBV27	CASSFLTPGLAGGTFTGELFF
-	TRBJ1-2	TRBV2	CASSETVTNYGYTF
-	TRBJ2-3	TRBV2	CASRQGESSTDTQYF
-	TRBJ2-7	TRBV12-3/TRBV12-4	CASSQRGGEQYF
TRBD1	TRBJ2-3	TRBV12-3/TRBV12-4	CASSQRQGGDTQYF
TRBD2	TRBJ2-1	TRBV5-8	CASSMTSGPYNEQFF
TRBD2	TRBJ2-5	TRBV3-1	CASSQEGSGGVETQYF
TRBD2	TRBJ2-7	TRBV4-3	CASSQDSGRSGEQYF
-	TRBJ2-7	TRBV11-2	CASSLRGRDTTYEQYF
TRBD2	TRBJ2-7	TRBV5-5	CASSFFPLEGGRTYEQYF
-	TRBJ1-5	TRBV12-3/TRBV12-4	CASVPGPSQPQHF
TRBD1	TRBJ1-1	TRBV10-2	CASRGDRDTEAFF
-	TRBJ2-3	TRBV28	CASSFTRYTDTQYF
-	TRBJ1-3	TRBV20-1	CSAPTPRGNTIYF
-	TRBJ2-7	TRBV29-1	CSVERVGEQYF
-	TRBJ2-1	TRBV7-6	CASSLVSSSAPSYNEQFF
-	TRBJ1-5	TRBV11-2	CASSTGPGRNQPQHF